This entry features one T cell receptor beta chain sequence. Its target is unknown. PCR amplification relied on 60 Vbeta primers (plus 13 Jbeta primers). Generated by immunoSEQ multiplex PCR, the TCRdb table keeps only in-frame clones and is missing some. Of some 200,000 clones in the sample, roughly 77% were seen once. The data derive from a study of cytomegalovirus exposure and HLA in healthy donors. Whole-study results and caveats: Analyzed later, most CMV-associated TCR beta chains appeared HLA-restricted. As a later analysis showed, several of the most significant clusters appeared to be linked to common viral pathogens. CMV serostatus was the only immune exposure information that was available.

The TCR comes from a male donor in good health and CMV-seropositive. Sequencing was carried out using PBMCs.

The CDR3 nucleotides read TGTGCCAGCTCACCACCGACAGGTCTAAATTCACCCCTCCACTTT. Amino acids: CASSPPTGLNSPLHF. The chain uses TRBV18 and TRBJ1-6, with a possible D match to TRBD1 (6 bases). Germline V gene lookup returns CDR1 KGHSH and CDR2 LQKENI. V was trimmed by 0 bases and J by 7 bases, leaving 10 bases between them. The CDR3 length is 15 residues.